Below are 6 T cell receptor beta chains sequenced from a single sample in a study of cytomegalovirus exposure and HLA in healthy donors. The protocol was immunoSEQ multiplex PCR, while the TCRdb copy is restricted to in-frame clones and leaves out a portion. The data show 110,000 to 150,000 clones, about nine tenths seen once. Specimen: PBMCs. These receptors all stem from a man in his late teens or twenties in good health and CMV-seronegative.

This chain connects TRBV5-1 to TRBJ2-1; 11 bases align to TRBD2. The CDR3 is 16 amino acids. Germline values: CDR1 SGHRS, CDR2 YFSETQ. Germline trimming cut 4 bases from V and 4 bases from J; bases unmatched to any gene: 7. In DNA, the CDR3 is TGCGCCAGCAGCCCTTCACTAGCGGGAGAATACAATGAGCAGTTCTTC. Protein product: CASSPSLAGEYNEQFF.

V is TRBV27 and J is TRBJ1-6; D is ambiguous. CDR1 is MNHEY, CDR2 SMNVEV, per germline (reference sequence). The CDR3 length is 14 residues. Trimming took 10 bases from V and 4 from J, leaving 14 bases between them. The CDR3 protein is CATRTAVYNSPLHF. The DNA for the CDR3 is TGTGCCACCAGAACTGCGGTTTATAATTCACCCCTCCACTTT.

This rearrangement joins TRBV5-5 to TRBJ1-1, with D hard to call. The germline V gene encodes CDR1 SGHKS and CDR2 YYEKEE (reference sequence). V was pared by 2 bases and J by 1 base, with 6 bases between. This CDR3 contains 13 residues. CDR3 sequence: CASSFSRNTEAFF. Here the CDR3 DNA reads TGTGCCAGCAGCTTTTCCAGGAACACTGAAGCTTTCTTT.

In this sample, this clone turned up a few times. V gene TRBV7-6 combines with J gene TRBJ2-7, with 12 bases identical to TRBD2. The V and J ends lost 4 bases and 9 bases, in that order; junction bases with no gene match: 4. CDR3 length equals 13 residues. Germline V lookup: CDR1 SGHVS, CDR2 FNYEAQ. The CDR3 nucleotides are TGTGCCAGCAGCTACGGACTAGCGGGGACGCAGTACTTC. Residues: CASSYGLAGTQYF. Combining the CDR3 with reference TRBV7-6 and TRBJ2-7 gives the whole variable domain GAGVSQSPRYKVTKRGQDVALRCDPISGHVSLYWYRQALGQGPEFLTYFNYEAQQDKSGLPNDRFSAERPEGSISTLTIQRTEQRDSAMYRCASSYGLAGTQYFGPGTRLTVT.

V usage is TRBV9 and J usage is TRBJ2-5, with D possibly TRBD2 on 6 matching bases. Trimming pared 3 bases from V and 5 bases from J, leaving 17 bases between. The CDR3 sequence is 15 residues long. Per germline, CDR1 SGDLS and CDR2 YYNGEE. The CDR3 nucleotides are TGTGCCAGCAGCGCTCGGGAGAGGGGTATGGAGACCCAGTACTTC. Residues: CASSARERGMETQYF.

This clone was seen a single time. The rearrangement joins TRBV4-2 to TRBJ2-5, with D possibly matching TRBD2 (6 bases). The V gene's germline CDR1 is LGHNA and CDR2 YNFKEQ. The CDR3 is 15 residues long. Trimming left V 0 bases short and J 4 bases short, with 12 bases between. The CDR3 region has the DNA TGTGCCAGCAGCCAAGAAAGGCTAGCGAGAGAGACCCAGTACTTC. Encoded protein: CASSQERLARETQYF.